Following are 21 T cell receptor beta chains from one sample sequenced in a study of blood T cell repertoires in COVID-19. Sequencing was performed with immunoSEQ multiplex PCR; in TCRdb, only in-frame clones are kept and a portion is missing. This table has about 58,000 clones, 78% appearing once. Material for sequencing was peripheral blood. The receptors come from a human donor in a cohort sampled during active COVID-19.

The gene calls are TRBV6-5 and TRBJ2-7, with a weak D call TRBD1 (5 bases). The CDR3 is 15 amino acids. Germline V CDR1 and CDR2: MNHEY, SVGAGI. The V end lost 2 bases, the J end lost 4 bases, and 15 bases lay between the germline ends. In DNA, the CDR3 is TGTGCCAGCAGTTACGGGGCAGGGTTAATTTACGAGCAGTACTTC. Protein sequence: CASSYGAGLIYEQYF.

The chain has TRBV18 and TRBJ1-1; D might be TRBD1 (6 bases). The CDR3 runs 15 residues. Germline values: CDR1 KGHSH, CDR2 LQKENI. V was clipped by 1 base and J by 3 bases, with 12 bases between them. The CDR3 DNA follows: TGTGCCAGCTCACCACGGGGGCAAGTTTACACTGAAGCTTTCTTT. As protein: CASSPRGQVYTEAFF.

The chain is built from TRBV2 and TRBJ1-1, with 11 bases that match TRBD1. Germline V gene sequence: CDR1 SNHLY, CDR2 FYNNEI. CDR3 size: 16 residues. The trim removed 2 bases at V and 2 bases at J, leaving 4 bases unmatched. The CDR3, as DNA: TGTGCCAGCAGTGAACCCTGGACAGGGGGCAACACTGAAGCTTTCTTT. Translating it yields CASSEPWTGGNTEAFF.

The chain joins TRBV4-3 to TRBJ2-7, with a tentative D call TRBD2 (5 bases). V was clipped by 0 bases and J by 3 bases, with 12 bases between them. CDR1 LGHNA and CDR2 YSLEER come from the germline V gene. The CDR3 consists of 15 residues. CDR3 sequence reads: CASSQDAGFGYEQYF. CDR3 DNA: TGCGCCAGCAGCCAAGATGCGGGTTTTGGCTACGAGCAGTACTTC.

The rearrangement uses TRBV7-9 and TRBJ1-2; D remains unclear. This CDR3 has 13 amino acids. With 7 bases removed from V and 4 bases from J, the gap between germline ends came to 13 bases. The germline V gene has CDR1 SEHNR and CDR2 FQNEAQ (reference sequence). CDR3 coding DNA: TGTGCCAGCACGAGTCCGGTGTTCTATGGCTACACCTTC. Translation gives CASTSPVFYGYTF.

The sample holds one count of this clone. The J gene is TRBJ1-5, the V gene TRBV12-3 or TRBV12-4; D possibly corresponds to TRBD1 (5 bases). Trimming stripped 4 bases from V and 4 bases from J, with 8 bases between. This CDR3 comprises 13 residues. The CDR3 DNA sequence: TGTGCCAGCAGTTGGGGGGGTAATCAGCCCCAGCATTTT. Protein product: CASSWGGNQPQHF.

The J gene is TRBJ2-7, the V gene TRBV27, with D possibly matching TRBD2 (6 bases). V lost 6 bases and J lost 5, with 23 bases in between. CDR3 length equals 16 residues. Germline lookup yields CDR1 MNHEY and CDR2 SMNVEV (reference sequence). CDR3 nucleotide sequence: TGTGCCAGCAGCCAAAATCCGGGACTGGGTTCCAACGAGCAGTACTTC. Its translation is CASSQNPGLGSNEQYF.

The V and J genes are TRBV30 and TRBJ2-2, with D hard to call. Germline V gene lookup returns CDR1 GTSNPN and CDR2 SVGIG (reference sequence). This CDR3 is built from 15 residues. The V and J ends lost 1 base and 1 base respectively, with 10 bases between them. CDR3 in amino acids: CAWSGYSMNTGELFF. In nucleotides, the CDR3 is TGTGCCTGGAGTGGGTACAGCATGAACACCGGGGAGCTGTTTTTT.

The chain combines TRBV9 with TRBJ1-1; D is ambiguous. With 4 bases removed from V and 8 bases from J, the gap between germline ends came to 36 bases. The CDR3 covers 20 residues. CDR1 and CDR2 (germline): SGDLS, YYNGEE. The CDR3, as DNA: TGTGCCAGCAGCCCAATTCCGAGGTTCCTTTGGTCGACTAGAAGCCCGGAAGCTTTCTTT. This translates into CASSPIPRFLWSTRSPEAFF.

The V gene is TRBV5-1, the J gene TRBJ2-7; no clear D gene. V lost 0 bases and J 2 bases, leaving 12 bases between the germline ends. The V gene's germline CDR1 is SGHRS and CDR2 YFSETQ. CDR3 length: 15 amino acids. CDR3 protein: CASSLEVAVAYEQYF. The CDR3 coding sequence is TGCGCCAGCAGCTTGGAAGTGGCGGTAGCCTACGAGCAGTACTTC.

CDR3 region: CASRPGQGAYEQYF. The CDR3 bases are TGCGCCAGCAGACCGGGACAGGGGGCTTACGAGCAGTACTTC. The chain carries TRBV5-1 and TRBJ2-7, with 12 bases aligning to TRBD1. Trimming removed 5 bases from V and 4 bases from J; junction bases left unmatched: 4. CDR1 and CDR2 from the germline V gene are SGHRS and YFSETQ. CDR3 length: 14 residues.

This chain joins TRBV25-1 and TRBJ2-3; 7 bases align to TRBD1. V lost 6 bases and J lost 0; bases outside the gene matches: 6. This CDR3 comprises 15 residues. Germline lookup yields CDR1 MGHDK and CDR2 SYGVNS. CDR3 nucleotide sequence: TGTGCCAGCAGCTGGACAGGAACTAGCACAGATACGCAGTATTTT. The encoded protein is CASSWTGTSTDTQYF.

About this clone itself: Other DNA sequences in this specimen translate into the identical CDR3. The chain employs TRBV6-4 and TRBJ2-3; 10 bases are shared with TRBD2. J was trimmed by 1 base and V by 6 bases; bases with no gene match: 4. Germline assignment: CDR1 MRHNA and CDR2 SNTAGT. The CDR3 is 15 residues long. CDR3 loop: CASSATSGGTDTQYF. The CDR3 region has the DNA TGTGCCAGCAGCGCAACTAGCGGGGGCACAGATACGCAGTATTTT.

The chain is built from TRBV30 and TRBJ1-2, with D possibly matching TRBD1 (5 bases). This CDR3 region has 11 residues. CDR1 GTSNPN and CDR2 SVGIG come from the germline V gene (reference sequence). V lost 2 bases to trimming and J lost 8 bases, with 9 bases between them. The CDR3 DNA sequence: TGTGCCTGGAGTAGGGACTGGGGCTACACCTTC. Its protein is CAWSRDWGYTF.

The chain links TRBV6-5 to TRBJ1-1; 9 bases agree with TRBD1. The CDR3 runs to 16 residues. With 2 bases clipped from V and 4 bases from J, the junction kept 8 bases outside the gene matches. Per the germline V gene, CDR1 is MNHEY and CDR2 is SVGAGI. CDR3 bases: TGTGCCAGCAGTTACCGCATACAGGGGGCGCCCACTGAAGCTTTCTTT. This sequence encodes CASSYRIQGAPTEAFF.

This clone was recorded once. This rearrangement joins TRBV5-4 to TRBJ2-7; TRBD2 aligns across 8 bases. There are 13 residues in the CDR3. The V gene end was trimmed by 10 bases and the J gene end by 0 bases; junction bases not matched to a gene: 6. The V gene's germline CDR1 is SGHNT and CDR2 YYREEE (reference sequence). CDR3: CAGGGRNSYEQYF. The CDR3, as DNA: TGTGCCGGCGGGGGGCGAAACTCCTACGAGCAGTACTTC. Variable domain in full (rest from reference TRBV5-4 and TRBJ2-7): ETGVTQSPTHLIKTRGQQVTLRCSSQSGHNTVSWYQQALGQGPQFIFQYYREEENGRGNFPPRFSGLQFPNYSSELNVNALELDDSALYLCAGGGRNSYEQYFGPGTRLTVT.

V usage is TRBV5-8 and J usage is TRBJ1-5; 9 bases map to TRBD1. Germline V gene data show CDR1 as SGHTS and CDR2 as YDEGEE. V shed 3 bases and J 1 base; nucleotides not matched to a gene: 2. CDR3 size: 15 residues. CDR3 sequence (DNA): TGTGCCAGCAGCTGGGACAGGGTGAGCAATCAGCCCCAGCATTTT. Protein: CASSWDRVSNQPQHF.

This chain joins TRBV14 and TRBJ2-1; the match to TRBD2 covers 8 bases. The CDR3 loop spans 16 amino acids. Trimming took 4 bases from V and 9 from J; bases not matched to a gene: 14. Germline assignment: CDR1 SGHDN and CDR2 FVKESK. The CDR3 region is CASSPRAGAIHTEQFF. The CDR3 DNA is TGTGCCAGCAGCCCAAGAGCGGGGGCGATACATACTGAGCAGTTCTTC. Supplemented by reference TRBV14 and TRBJ2-1, the full variable domain reads EAGVTQFPSHSVIEKGQTVTLRCDPISGHDNLYWYRRVMGKEIKFLLHFVKESKQDESGMPNNRFLAERTGGTYSTLKVQPAELEDSGVYFCASSPRAGAIHTEQFFGPGTRLTVL.

The chain joins TRBV5-5 to TRBJ2-6, with unresolved D. Germline CDR1 is SGHKS and CDR2 is YYEKEE (reference sequence). Between the trimmed V and J ends, which lost 0 bases and 0 bases, there was a span of 7 bases. This CDR3 is 16 amino acids long. This CDR3 reads CASSLVGNSGANVLTF. As DNA, the CDR3 is TGTGCCAGCAGCTTGGTTGGCAACTCTGGGGCCAACGTCCTGACTTTC. The whole variable domain, remainder taken from reference TRBV5-5 and TRBJ2-6, is DAGVTQSPTHLIKTRGQQVTLRCSPISGHKSVSWYQQVLGQGPQFIFQYYEKEERGRGNFPDRFSARQFPNYSSELNVNALLLGDSALYLCASSLVGNSGANVLTFGAGSRLTVL.

The gene calls are TRBV19 and TRBJ1-2; D gene unclear. Germline CDR1 and CDR2: LNHDA and SQIVND (reference sequence). V dropped 3 bases and J dropped 7 bases, with 9 bases sitting between them. The CDR3 totals 12 residues. The CDR3 DNA sequence: TGTGCCAGTAGTATCGAGGGCTCTGGCTACACCTTC. Amino acid sequence: CASSIEGSGYTF.

The chain links TRBV19 to TRBJ2-7, with a weak D call TRBD2 (6 bases). Germline lookup yields CDR1 LNHDA and CDR2 SQIVND (reference sequence). The CDR3 loop spans 12 amino acids. The ends were cut back, 10 bases at V and 3 bases at J, with 13 bases in the middle. CDR3 loop: CATSSENYEQYF. The CDR3 nucleotides read TGTGCCACCTCTAGCGAGAACTACGAGCAGTACTTC.